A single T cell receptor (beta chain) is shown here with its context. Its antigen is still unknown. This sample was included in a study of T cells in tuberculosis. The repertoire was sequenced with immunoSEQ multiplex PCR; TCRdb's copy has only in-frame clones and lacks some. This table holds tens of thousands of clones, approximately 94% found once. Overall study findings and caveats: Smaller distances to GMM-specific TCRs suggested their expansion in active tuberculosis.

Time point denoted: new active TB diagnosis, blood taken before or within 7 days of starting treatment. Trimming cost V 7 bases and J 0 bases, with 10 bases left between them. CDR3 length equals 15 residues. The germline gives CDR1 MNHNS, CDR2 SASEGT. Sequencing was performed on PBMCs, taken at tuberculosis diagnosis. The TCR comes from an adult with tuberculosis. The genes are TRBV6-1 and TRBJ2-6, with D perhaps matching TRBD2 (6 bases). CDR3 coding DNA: TGTGCCAGCAACAAGGAGGGCTCTGGGGCCAACGTCCTGACTTTC. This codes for CASNKEGSGANVLTF.